Below, 14 T cell receptor beta chains from the same sample are listed, as sequenced in a study of cytomegalovirus exposure and HLA in healthy donors. The PCR was carried out with 60 Vbeta primers and 13 Jbeta primers. Sequenced by immunoSEQ multiplex PCR; TCRdb stores in-frame clones only, minus some. Among about 120,000 clones, over 75% were seen once, and the ten largest hold more than 1.4%. The specimen sequenced was PBMCs. These receptors originate from a young woman in good health and CMV-seronegative.

The gene calls are TRBV7-3 and TRBJ2-2, with D hard to call. The germline CDR1 and CDR2 sequences are SGHTA and FQGTGA. This CDR3 is 17 amino acids long. Trimming shortened V by 0 bases and J by 0 bases, and 11 bases separated the two germline ends. CDR3 amino acids: CASSLTATPSNTGELFF. The CDR3 bases are TGTGCCAGCAGCTTAACTGCGACACCTTCGAACACCGGGGAGCTGTTTTTT. The variable domain in full, completed from reference TRBV7-3 and TRBJ2-2, reads GAGVSQTPSNKVTEKGKYVELRCDPISGHTALYWYRQSLGQGPEFLIYFQGTGAADDSGLPNDRFFAVRPEGSVSTLKIQRTERGDSAVYLCASSLTATPSNTGELFFGEGSRLTVL.

The V call is TRBV4-3, the J call TRBJ2-7; TRBD2 agrees at 8 bases. The CDR3 is made up of 14 amino acids. CDR1 is LGHNA and CDR2 is YSLEER in the germline V gene. J was trimmed by 5 bases and V by 0 bases; bases with no gene match: 3. Here the CDR3 DNA reads TGCGCCAGCAGCCAAGAGCGGGGGGCCAACGAGCAGTACTTC. Translation gives CASSQERGANEQYF.

The chain links TRBV27 to TRBJ2-3, with D possibly being TRBD2 (5 bases). The CDR3 is 17 residues long. V was shortened by 2 bases and J by 5 bases, with 20 bases between the two germline ends. In germline, CDR1 is MNHEY, CDR2 SMNVEV (reference sequence). In DNA form, the CDR3 reads TGTGCCAGCAGTTTAGCCCCCGGACTGGGCTTCCTAGATACGCAGTATTTT. Protein: CASSLAPGLGFLDTQYF.

The V gene is TRBV27, the J gene TRBJ1-2, with D uncertain. This CDR3 is built from 13 residues. The germline V and J ends were trimmed by 4 bases and 1 base, with 7 bases remaining between them. From germline, CDR1 is MNHEY and CDR2 SMNVEV (reference sequence). The CDR3 nucleotides are TGTGCCAGCAGTTCCTCAGTTAACTATGGCTACACCTTC. Residues: CASSSSVNYGYTF.

The chain carries TRBV4-1 and TRBJ1-2; 9 bases are shared with TRBD1. V gave up 0 bases and J gave up 4 bases; unmatched junction bases: 9. The V gene's germline CDR1 is MGHRA and CDR2 YSYEKL. The CDR3 runs to 17 residues. Written as DNA, the CDR3 is TGCGCCAGCAGCCAAGACAAGCGACGACAGGGGGGCTATGGCTACACCTTC. Amino acids: CASSQDKRRQGGYGYTF.

The chain has TRBV10-3 and TRBJ1-1; no reliable D call. CDR1 is ENHRY and CDR2 is SYGVKD in the germline V gene. This CDR3 is built from 14 residues. V shed 0 bases and J shed 8 bases, with 13 bases lying between them. For the CDR3, the DNA is TGTGCCATCAGTGAGTCGACTGCGTCAGAAGAAGCTTTCTTT. Translating gives CAISESTASEEAFF.

The chain combines TRBV18 with TRBJ2-7, with a possible D match to TRBD1 (6 bases). V was trimmed by 6 bases and J by 3 bases, leaving 12 bases between them. The CDR3 runs to 13 residues. Per germline, CDR1 KGHSH and CDR2 LQKENI. The CDR3 nucleotides read TGTGCCAGCTCTCAGGGGCAGAACTACGAGCAGTACTTC. This translates into CASSQGQNYEQYF.

This clone was recorded only once. V and J are TRBV7-9 and TRBJ2-5; 7 bases map to TRBD1. The J call may be faulty, since TRBJ2-7 better matches the DNA end. Germline values: CDR1 SEHNR, CDR2 FQNEAQ (reference sequence). This CDR3 is 16 amino acids long. The CDR3 is CASSSLQGEFSYEQYF. DNA for the CDR3: TGTGCCAGCAGCTCCCTCCAGGGGGAGTTCTCCTACGAGCAGTACTTC.

This sequence joins TRBV25-1 and TRBJ2-7; 7 nucleotides agree with TRBD1. The CDR3 length is 15 residues. Germline V gene lookup returns CDR1 MGHDK and CDR2 SYGVNS. V lost 1 base and J lost 3; bases outside the gene matches: 6. The CDR3 DNA reads as TGTGCCAGCAGTGAATGGGGACAGAACGACTACGAGCAGTACTTC. Its translation is CASSEWGQNDYEQYF.

The V and J genes are TRBV7-2 and TRBJ1-4; D is unresolved. V gave up 1 base and J gave up 7 bases, with 13 bases separating them. The CDR3 extends over 15 amino acids. Germline V gene data show CDR1 as SGHTA and CDR2 as FQGNSA. The DNA for the CDR3 is TGTGCCAGCAGCTTAGTCGCGGGAGGGATTGAAAAACTGTTTTTT. Translation gives CASSLVAGGIEKLFF.

This chain connects TRBV10-3 to TRBJ1-1; TRBD1 is a possible D gene (5 bases). The germline V gene has CDR1 ENHRY and CDR2 SYGVKD. The CDR3 has 15 residues. V lost 2 bases and J lost 1, with 11 bases in between. The CDR3 region is CAISEPGDANTEAFF. In DNA form, the CDR3 reads TGTGCCATCAGTGAGCCGGGGGATGCGAACACTGAAGCTTTCTTT.

The chain is built from TRBV5-1 and TRBJ1-4; TRBD1 agrees at 11 bases. V lost 3 bases to trimming and J lost 8 bases; unmatched junction nucleotides: 3. CDR3 length: 14 amino acids. Per germline, CDR1 SGHRS and CDR2 YFSETQ. DNA of the CDR3: TGCGCCAGCAGCTGGGACAGGGGGAAAGAAAAACTGTTTTTT. Translating it yields CASSWDRGKEKLFF. The variable domain in full, completed from reference TRBV5-1 and TRBJ1-4, reads KAGVTQTPRYLIKTRGQQVTLSCSPISGHRSVSWYQQTPGQGLQFLFEYFSETQRNKGNFPGRFSGRQFSNSRSEMNVSTLELGDSALYLCASSWDRGKEKLFFGSGTQLSVL.

The chain recombines TRBV6-4 with TRBJ2-3; possibly TRBD2 for D (5 bases). Trimming took 7 bases from V and 4 from J, leaving 18 bases between them. Germline CDR1 MRHNA, CDR2 SNTAGT. This CDR3 is built from 15 residues. The CDR3 region is CASKTSGDGADTQYF. DNA for the CDR3: TGTGCCAGCAAGACAAGCGGTGACGGTGCAGATACGCAGTATTTT.

In its sample, this clone was seen a few times. The gene calls are TRBV5-1 and TRBJ2-5; no definite D call. The V gene lost 2 bases and the J gene lost 3 bases, with 8 bases spanning the gap. The germline V gene encodes CDR1 SGHRS and CDR2 YFSETQ. The CDR3 is made up of 13 amino acids. CDR3 protein: CASSFHPEETQYF. CDR3 in DNA: TGCGCCAGCAGCTTTCACCCGGAAGAGACCCAGTACTTC.